This is a list of T cell receptor beta chains from one sample in a study of OX40 agonist ivuxolimab in advanced cancers. This table comes from immunoSEQ multiplex PCR, and its TCRdb copy is limited to in-frame clones, with some not included. The sample consists of fewer than 65,000 clones, approximately 87% of them appearing once. The sequencing here drew on CD4+ or CD8+ T cells sorted from blood, taken in a trial of the OX40 agonist ivuxolimab. The receptors shown here come from an adult with an advanced solid tumor such as melanoma, head and neck, liver or kidney cancer. Each CDR3 is given with its conserved first and last residue. The order of the fields is J gene, V gene, D gene, clone size, CDR3 protein, CDR3 DNA. D genes are given only for firm matches. Where a row states a size, it is once, few, many or the class of an expanded clone; other rows omit it.

J: TRBJ2-3
V: TRBV10-1
D: TRBD2
size: NA
CDR3: CASSEGLAPSTDTQYF
DNA: TGCGCCAGCAGTGAGGGACTAGCGCCTAGCACAGATACGCAGTATTTT

J: TRBJ1-5
V: TRBV19
D: NA
size: few
CDR3: CASTSGPSPQHF
DNA: TGTGCCAGTACTTCCGGGCCCTCACCCCAGCATTTT

J: TRBJ1-6
V: TRBV2
D: NA
size: NA
CDR3: CASSFKGDSPLHF
DNA: TGTGCCAGCAGTTTTAAGGGGGATTCACCCCTCCACTTT

J: TRBJ1-1
V: TRBV5-4
D: NA
size: NA
CDR3: CASSLFGGTEAFF
DNA: TGTGCCAGCAGCCTGTTTGGGGGAACTGAAGCTTTCTTT

J: TRBJ2-6
V: TRBV27
D: NA
size: NA
CDR3: CASSPRSSGANVLTF
DNA: TGTGCCAGCAGTCCGCGGAGCTCTGGGGCCAACGTCCTGACTTTC

J: TRBJ1-3
V: TRBV6-1
D: NA
size: NA
CDR3: CASSEARGSSGNTIYF
DNA: TGTGCCAGCAGTGAAGCCCGAGGGAGCTCTGGAAACACCATATATTTT

J: TRBJ2-5
V: TRBV6-1
D: TRBD2
size: NA
CDR3: CASWTGGWETQYF
DNA: TGTGCCAGCTGGACGGGAGGCTGGGAGACCCAGTACTTC

J: TRBJ1-3
V: TRBV2
D: NA
size: NA
CDR3: CASSEQAGSGNTIYF
DNA: TGTGCCAGCAGTGAACAGGCGGGCTCTGGAAACACCATATATTTT

J: TRBJ2-3
V: TRBV10-2
D: NA
size: few
CDR3: CASSEAGVTDTQYF
DNA: TGCGCCAGCAGTGAGGCAGGGGTGACAGATACGCAGTATTTT

J: TRBJ1-6
V: TRBV30
D: TRBD1
size: NA
CDR3: CAAGTGGSPLHF
DNA: TGTGCTGCGGGGACAGGGGGATCACCCCTCCACTTT

J: TRBJ2-7
V: TRBV5-1
D: NA
size: NA
CDR3: CASSLAGSYEQYF
DNA: TGCGCCAGCAGCTTGGCCGGCTCCTACGAGCAGTACTTC

J: TRBJ1-4
V: TRBV11-1
D: TRBD1
size: NA
CDR3: CASSAGQGGEKLFF
DNA: TGTGCCAGCAGCGCGGGACAGGGGGGTGAAAAACTGTTTTTT

J: TRBJ2-5
V: TRBV5-4
D: NA
size: NA
CDR3: CASSPRPQETQYF
DNA: TGTGCCAGCAGCCCGCGCCCACAAGAGACCCAGTACTTC

J: TRBJ1-2
V: TRBV7-9
D: TRBD1
size: NA
CDR3: CASTLTGGANYGYTF
DNA: TGTGCCAGCACCCTAACAGGGGGAGCTAACTATGGCTACACCTTC

J: TRBJ2-7
V: TRBV29-1
D: NA
size: NA
CDR3: CSVGESYEQYF
DNA: TGCAGCGTGGGGGAAAGCTACGAGCAGTACTTC

J: TRBJ2-5
V: TRBV2
D: NA
size: NA
CDR3: CASSESWAGETQYF
DNA: TGTGCCAGCAGTGAATCCTGGGCGGGCGAGACCCAGTACTTC

J: TRBJ2-1
V: TRBV11-2
D: TRBD2
size: NA
CDR3: CASSLGPSGGSYNEQFF
DNA: TGTGCCAGCAGCTTAGGTCCTAGCGGGGGGTCCTACAATGAGCAGTTCTTC

J: TRBJ1-2
V: TRBV20-1
D: NA
size: NA
CDR3: CSARQVRGYTF
DNA: TGCAGTGCTAGGCAGGTCCGGGGCTACACCTTC

J: TRBJ1-5
V: TRBV19
D: NA
size: NA
CDR3: CASSIPGPNQPQHF
DNA: TGTGCCAGTAGTATCCCAGGACCCAATCAGCCCCAGCATTTT

J: TRBJ2-5
V: TRBV29-1
D: NA
size: NA
CDR3: CSVGGETQYF
DNA: TGCAGCGTTGGGGGGGAGACCCAGTACTTC

J: TRBJ1-2
V: TRBV29-1
D: NA
size: once
CDR3: CSVQGRHGYTF
DNA: TGCAGCGTTCAGGGGCGGCATGGCTACACCTTC

J: TRBJ2-1
V: TRBV10-3
D: NA
size: NA
CDR3: CAIKRGNEQFF
DNA: TGTGCCATCAAAAGGGGCAATGAGCAGTTCTTC

J: TRBJ2-2
V: TRBV2
D: NA
size: once
CDR3: CASSVFQSNTGELFF
DNA: TGTGCCAGCAGTGTGTTCCAGTCGAACACCGGGGAGCTGTTTTTT

J: TRBJ2-7
V: TRBV30
D: NA
size: NA
CDR3: CAWWAGAPYEQYF
DNA: TGTGCCTGGTGGGCAGGAGCACCCTACGAGCAGTACTTC

J: TRBJ2-3
V: TRBV27
D: TRBD2
size: NA
CDR3: CASSPGLATDTQYF
DNA: TGTGCCAGCAGTCCAGGACTAGCGACAGATACGCAGTATTTT

J: TRBJ2-1
V: TRBV19
D: NA
size: NA
CDR3: CASRNPWGVYNEQFF
DNA: TGTGCCAGTAGAAATCCCTGGGGGGTTTACAATGAGCAGTTCTTC

J: TRBJ1-2
V: TRBV5-1
D: NA
size: NA
CDR3: CASSQEGQDGYTF
DNA: TGCGCCAGCAGCCAGGAAGGACAAGATGGCTACACCTTC

J: TRBJ2-2
V: TRBV5-6
D: NA
size: NA
CDR3: CASSNLVSSNTGELFF
DNA: TGTGCCAGCAGCAACTTAGTGTCGTCGAACACCGGGGAGCTGTTTTTT

J: TRBJ2-7
V: TRBV7-8
D: NA
size: NA
CDR3: CASSHGVDYEQYF
DNA: TGTGCCAGCAGCCATGGTGTCGATTACGAGCAGTACTTC

J: TRBJ2-1
V: TRBV7-3
D: NA
size: NA
CDR3: CASSTTLHNEQFF
DNA: TGTGCCAGCAGCACCACTCTCCACAATGAGCAGTTCTTC

J: TRBJ2-4
V: TRBV9
D: NA
size: once
CDR3: CASSVGGGHKNIQYF
DNA: TGTGCCAGCAGCGTAGGGGGAGGACACAAAAACATTCAGTACTTC

J: TRBJ2-7
V: TRBV6-1
D: NA
size: NA
CDR3: CASSEDSRGEQYF
DNA: TGTGCCAGCAGTGAAGACTCAAGGGGCGAGCAGTACTTC

J: TRBJ1-1
V: TRBV10-1
D: NA
size: NA
CDR3: CASSEQPNTEAFF
DNA: TGCGCCAGCAGTGAGCAGCCGAACACTGAAGCTTTCTTT

J: TRBJ2-1
V: TRBV25-1
D: NA
size: NA
CDR3: CASRSESSYNEQFF
DNA: TGTGCCAGCAGGTCGGAGAGCTCCTACAATGAGCAGTTCTTC

J: TRBJ2-5
V: TRBV6-1
D: TRBD2
size: NA
CDR3: CASRLAGAGRETQYF
DNA: TGTGCCAGCAGGCTAGCGGGAGCGGGTAGAGAGACCCAGTACTTC

J: TRBJ2-5
V: TRBV7-9
D: NA
size: NA
CDR3: CASRPTGLETQYF
DNA: TGTGCCAGCAGACCCACAGGGTTAGAGACCCAGTACTTC

J: TRBJ2-7
V: TRBV2
D: NA
size: NA
CDR3: CASSEGSGSYEQYF
DNA: TGTGCCAGCAGTGAGGGAAGCGGATCCTACGAGCAGTACTTC

J: TRBJ1-3
V: TRBV7-9
D: NA
size: NA
CDR3: CASSLHSGNTIYF
DNA: TGTGCCAGCAGCTTACACTCTGGAAACACCATATATTTT